Detailed here is one T cell receptor beta chain. Its antigen is currently not known. No much larger clone is present one base from it, and per-base qualities are unavailable. This specimen includes other DNA sequences encoding the same CDR3. The V end loses 4 bases and the J end loses 7 bases, and a stretch of 17 bases separates them. There are 15 amino acids in the CDR3, from cysteine to phenylalanine inclusive. Here the CDR3 DNA is all that survives: 45 bases in frame from base 1. The germline V gene encodes CDR1 SGHRS and CDR2 YFSETQ. TCRbeta CDR3 regions were amplified from genomic DNA using the immunoSEQ Assay, a bias-controlled multiplex PCR. Regarding the original processing steps: The number of nucleated cells in each sample was estimated by amplification of reference gene primers within the assay. To quantify the absolute abundance of each unique TCRbeta CDR3 rearrangement, sequence reads were collapsed and filtered. Productive Simpson clonality was computed per sample as the square root of Simpson's diversity index over productive rearrangements. TCRdb took over this immuneACCESS table, retaining in-frame rearrangements with V and J assigned. Such tables are incomplete; in checked studies, under half of the missing clones stem from an unresolved V gene, and the remainder is unexplained. The DNA was the basis for D and trimming; V, J and clone size are from that table. Counted in this sample were 100,000 or so clones; about 85% of them appeared once. Of the sample, 2.1% is held by the ten largest clones.

Each collaborating institution followed its own protocols to collect whole blood in K2EDTA tubes. For TCRbeta analysis, collaborators shipped samples as frozen whole blood, isolated PBMCs, or DNA extracted from either of those sample types. The data stem from a study of blood T cell repertoires in COVID-19 (dated by TCRdb to the early 2020s). Some background on the complete study: Samples covering the acute and convalescent phases of COVID-19 were provided by collaborators in the United States, Italy and Spain. The prospective study material was composed of cDNA or gDNA derived from T cells, B-cell-depleted T cells, or PBMCs. HLA class I and class II types, where available, came from metadata supplied by the sample provider rather than from assay-based typing. The dataset comprised deeply sampled blood TCRbeta repertoires from subjects exposed to, actively infected with, or recovered from COVID-19. The repertoires were released in a freely available public database meant as a resource for research on the immune response to SARS-CoV-2. A de-identified subject ID, COVID-19 status, age in years and sex were almost always included in the sample metadata. Samples were obtained from the ongoing ImmuneRACE study (first 160 participants) and from over 1,000 subjects provided by 6 global collaborators.

General findings and caveats noted by the study authors: The amount of clinical and demographic metadata varied by source and participant and was provided uncurated.

This receptor was obtained from a human donor in a cohort sampled during active COVID-19. The sequence is built from TRBV5-1 and TRBJ1-4; D gene: possibly TRBD1, on 6 matching bases. The specimen was peripheral blood. The CDR3 loop reads CASSIRDIRGEKLFF. The bases read TGCGCCAGCAGCATACGGGACATACGGGGTGAAAAACTGTTTTTT.